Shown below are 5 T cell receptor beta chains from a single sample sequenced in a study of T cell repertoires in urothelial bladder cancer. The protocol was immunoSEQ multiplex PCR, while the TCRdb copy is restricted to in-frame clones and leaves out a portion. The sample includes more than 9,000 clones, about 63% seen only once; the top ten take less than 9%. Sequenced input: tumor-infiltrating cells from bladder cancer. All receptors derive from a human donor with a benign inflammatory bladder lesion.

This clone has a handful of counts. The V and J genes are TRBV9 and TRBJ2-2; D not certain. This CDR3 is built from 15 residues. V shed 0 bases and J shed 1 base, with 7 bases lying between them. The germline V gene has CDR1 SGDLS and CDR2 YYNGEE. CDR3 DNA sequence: TGTGCCAGCAGCGTAGATCCAGGGAACACCGGGGAGCTGTTTTTT. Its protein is CASSVDPGNTGELFF.

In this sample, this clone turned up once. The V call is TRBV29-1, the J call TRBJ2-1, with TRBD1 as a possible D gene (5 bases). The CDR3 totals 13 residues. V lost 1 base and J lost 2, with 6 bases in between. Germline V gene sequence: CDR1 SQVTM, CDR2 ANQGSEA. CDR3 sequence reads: CSVEVDTYNEQFF. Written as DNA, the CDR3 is TGCAGCGTTGAAGTGGACACCTACAATGAGCAGTTCTTC.

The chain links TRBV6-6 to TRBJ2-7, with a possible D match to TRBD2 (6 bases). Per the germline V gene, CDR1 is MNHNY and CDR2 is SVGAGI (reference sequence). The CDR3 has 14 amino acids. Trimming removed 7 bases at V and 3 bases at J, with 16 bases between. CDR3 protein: CASKLQEGIYEQYF. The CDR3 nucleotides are TGTGCCAGCAAACTACAGGAGGGAATCTACGAGCAGTACTTC.

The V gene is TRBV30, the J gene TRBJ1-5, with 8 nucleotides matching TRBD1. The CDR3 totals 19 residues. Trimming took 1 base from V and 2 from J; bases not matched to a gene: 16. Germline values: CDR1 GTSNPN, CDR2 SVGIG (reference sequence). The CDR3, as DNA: TGTGCCTGGAGTGCGACGACAGGGGACTTGATGGGGGGCAATCAGCCCCAGCATTTT. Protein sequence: CAWSATTGDLMGGNQPQHF. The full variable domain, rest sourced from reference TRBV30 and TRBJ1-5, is SQTIHQWPATLVQPVGSPLSLECTVEGTSNPNLYWYRQAAGRGLQLLFYSVGIGQISSEVPQNLSASRPQDRQFILSSKKLLLSDSGFYLCAWSATTGDLMGGNQPQHFGDGTRLSIL.

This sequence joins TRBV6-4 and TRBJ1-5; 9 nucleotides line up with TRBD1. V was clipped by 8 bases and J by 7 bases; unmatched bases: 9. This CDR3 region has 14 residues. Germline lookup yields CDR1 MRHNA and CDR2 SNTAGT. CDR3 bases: TGTGCCAGCTTCCCTACAGGGGGCGGACAGCCCCAGCATTTT. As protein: CASFPTGGGQPQHF.